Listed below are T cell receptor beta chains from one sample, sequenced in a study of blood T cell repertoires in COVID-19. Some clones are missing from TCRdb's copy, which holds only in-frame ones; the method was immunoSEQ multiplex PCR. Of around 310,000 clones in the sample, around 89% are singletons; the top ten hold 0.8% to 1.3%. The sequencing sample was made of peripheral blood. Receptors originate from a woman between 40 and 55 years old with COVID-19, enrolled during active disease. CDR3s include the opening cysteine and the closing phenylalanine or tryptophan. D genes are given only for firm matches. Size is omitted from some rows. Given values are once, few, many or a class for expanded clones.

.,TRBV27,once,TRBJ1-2,CASSFAGGYGYTF,TGTGCCAGCAGTTTCGCCGGGGGGTATGGCTACACCTTC
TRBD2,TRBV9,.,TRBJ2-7,CASSLAGGGGTEQYF,TGTGCCAGCAGCTTAGCGGGAGGAGGCGGAACCGAGCAGTACTTC
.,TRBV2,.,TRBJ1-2,CASIGEQRDGYTF,TGTGCCAGCATAGGAGAGCAGAGGGATGGCTACACCTTC
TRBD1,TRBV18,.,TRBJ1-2,CASSPPGDRGYGYTF,TGTGCCAGCTCACCACCTGGGGACAGGGGATATGGCTACACCTTC
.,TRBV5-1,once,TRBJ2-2,CASSLVGTNTGELFF,TGCGCCAGCAGCTTGGTCGGGACGAACACCGGGGAGCTGTTTTTT
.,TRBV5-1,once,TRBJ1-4,CASSSTGGREEKLFF,TGCGCCAGCAGCTCAACGGGGGGGCGCGAGGAAAAACTGTTTTTT
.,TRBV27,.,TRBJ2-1,CASSQYNEQFF,TGTGCCAGCAGTCAGTACAATGAGCAGTTCTTC
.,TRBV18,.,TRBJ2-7,CASSPEVMYEQYF,TGTGCCAGCTCACCAGAGGTGATGTACGAGCAGTACTTC
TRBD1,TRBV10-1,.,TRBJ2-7,CASSKDVDRGLRIEQYF,TGCGCCAGCAGCAAAGATGTGGACAGGGGCTTAAGGATCGAGCAGTACTTC
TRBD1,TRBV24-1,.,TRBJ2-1,CATSDSGQGTTYNEQFF,TGTGCCACCAGTGATTCCGGACAGGGCACAACCTACAATGAGCAGTTCTTC
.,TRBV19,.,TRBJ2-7,CASSNPRGLTYEQYF,TGTGCCAGTAGTAACCCCCGAGGGCTCACCTACGAGCAGTACTTC
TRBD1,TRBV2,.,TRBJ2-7,CASSYPGQGGYEQYF,TGTGCCAGCAGTTATCCGGGACAGGGGGGGTACGAGCAGTACTTC
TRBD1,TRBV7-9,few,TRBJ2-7,CASSSDGQGGEQYF,TGTGCCAGCAGCTCGGATGGACAGGGTGGCGAGCAGTACTTC
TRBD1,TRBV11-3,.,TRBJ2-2,CASSLMGQGAGELFF,TGTGCCAGCAGCTTGATGGGACAGGGGGCCGGGGAGCTGTTTTTT
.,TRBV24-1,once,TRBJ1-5,CATSRGNQPQHF,TGTGCCACCAGCAGAGGGAATCAGCCCCAGCATTTT
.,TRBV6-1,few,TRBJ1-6,CASSERYGQAAPLHF,TGTGCCAGCAGTGAACGGTATGGGCAGGCTGCACCCCTCCACTTT
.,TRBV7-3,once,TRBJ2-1,CASSLGDSMVEQFF,TGTGCCAGCAGCTTAGGTGACAGTATGGTTGAGCAGTTCTTC
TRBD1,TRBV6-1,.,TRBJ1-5,CASSEGQGRGSNQPQHF,TGTGCCAGCAGTGAAGGACAGGGGAGAGGTAGCAATCAGCCCCAGCATTTT
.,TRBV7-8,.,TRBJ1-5,CASSLEPQGALINQPQHF,TGTGCCAGCAGCTTAGAACCGCAGGGTGCGCTTATCAATCAGCCCCAGCATTTT
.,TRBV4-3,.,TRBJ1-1,CASSRGGGAGFTEAFF,TGCGCCAGCAGCCGCGGCGGGGGGGCAGGGTTCACTGAAGCTTTCTTT
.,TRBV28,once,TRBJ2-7,CASSLSFDEQYF,TGTGCCAGCAGTTTATCCTTCGACGAGCAGTACTTC
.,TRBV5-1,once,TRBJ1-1,CASSFAQGRTEAFF,TGCGCCAGCAGCTTTGCTCAGGGTAGAACTGAAGCTTTCTTT
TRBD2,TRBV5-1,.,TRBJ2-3,CASRPLAGTSTDTQYF,TGCGCCAGCAGGCCACTAGCGGGTACTAGCACAGATACGCAGTATTTT
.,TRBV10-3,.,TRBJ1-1,CAISELGQNTEAFF,TGTGCCATCAGTGAGTTGGGGCAGAACACTGAAGCTTTCTTT
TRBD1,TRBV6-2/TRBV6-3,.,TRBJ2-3,CASSRDRDTDTQYF,TGTGCCAGCAGCCGGGACAGGGACACAGATACGCAGTATTTT
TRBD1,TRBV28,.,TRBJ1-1,CASSLPDRAEAFF,TGTGCCAGCAGTTTACCCGACAGGGCTGAAGCTTTCTTT
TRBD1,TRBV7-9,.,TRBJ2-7,CASSDPGQAYEQYF,TGTGCCAGCAGTGATCCGGGACAGGCCTACGAGCAGTACTTC
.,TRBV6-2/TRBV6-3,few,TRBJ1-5,CASSYGQGRRPQHF,TGTGCCAGCAGTTACGGGCAGGGGAGACGGCCCCAGCATTTT
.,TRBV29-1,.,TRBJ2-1,CSVETTGGIPSIF,TGCAGCGTTGAAACAACGGGCGGGATTCCGTCAATCTTC
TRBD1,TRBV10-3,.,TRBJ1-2,CAIRGTGLGYGYTF,TGTGCCATCAGAGGGACAGGGCTGGGCTATGGCTACACCTTC
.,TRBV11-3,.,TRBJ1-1,CASSLRVNTEAFF,TGTGCCAGCAGCTTGAGGGTGAACACTGAAGCTTTCTTT